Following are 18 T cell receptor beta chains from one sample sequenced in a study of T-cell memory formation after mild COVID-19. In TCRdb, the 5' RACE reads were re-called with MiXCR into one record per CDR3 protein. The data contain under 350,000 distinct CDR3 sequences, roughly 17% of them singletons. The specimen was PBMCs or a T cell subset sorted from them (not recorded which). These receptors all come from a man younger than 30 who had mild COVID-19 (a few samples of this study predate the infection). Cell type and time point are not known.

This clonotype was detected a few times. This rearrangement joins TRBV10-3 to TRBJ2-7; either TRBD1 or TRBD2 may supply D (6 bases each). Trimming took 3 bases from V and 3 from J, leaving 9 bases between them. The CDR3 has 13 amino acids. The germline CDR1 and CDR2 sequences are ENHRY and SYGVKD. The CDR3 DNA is TGTGCCATCAGTGACGAGGGGGGCTACGAGCAGTACTTC. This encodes CAISDEGGYEQYF.

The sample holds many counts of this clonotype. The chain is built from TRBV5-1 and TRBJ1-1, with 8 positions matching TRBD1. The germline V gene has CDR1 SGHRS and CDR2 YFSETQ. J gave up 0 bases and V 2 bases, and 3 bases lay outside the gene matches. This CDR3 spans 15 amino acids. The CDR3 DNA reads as TGCGCCAGCAGCTTCGGACAGGGCATGAACACTGAAGCTTTCTTT. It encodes CASSFGQGMNTEAFF. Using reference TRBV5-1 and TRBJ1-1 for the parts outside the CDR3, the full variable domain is KAGVTQTPRYLIKTRGQQVTLSCSPISGHRSVSWYQQTPGQGLQFLFEYFSETQRNKGNFPGRFSGRQFSNSRSEMNVSTLELGDSALYLCASSFGQGMNTEAFFGQGTRLTVV.

The CDR3, as DNA: TGTGCCAGCTCACCGAGACCGGGAACCACTGAAGCTTTCTTT. Its protein product is CASSPRPGTTEAFF. The chain joins TRBV18 to TRBJ1-1; D unresolved. V was pared by 3 bases and J by 4 bases, with 12 bases between. This CDR3 has 14 residues. Germline assignment: CDR1 KGHSH and CDR2 LQKENI.

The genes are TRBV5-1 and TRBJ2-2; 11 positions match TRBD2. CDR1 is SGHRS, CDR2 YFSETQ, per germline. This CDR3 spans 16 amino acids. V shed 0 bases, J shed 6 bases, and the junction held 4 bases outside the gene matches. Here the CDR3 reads CASSLDASGGSGELFF. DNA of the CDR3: TGCGCCAGCAGCTTGGATGCTAGCGGGGGGTCCGGGGAGCTGTTTTTT.

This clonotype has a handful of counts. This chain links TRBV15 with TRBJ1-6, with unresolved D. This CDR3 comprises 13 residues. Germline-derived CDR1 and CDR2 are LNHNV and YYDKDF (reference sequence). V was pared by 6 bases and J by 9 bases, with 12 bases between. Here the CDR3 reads CATSRQEGSPLHF. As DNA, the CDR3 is TGTGCCACCAGTCGGCAGGAAGGTTCACCCCTCCACTTT.

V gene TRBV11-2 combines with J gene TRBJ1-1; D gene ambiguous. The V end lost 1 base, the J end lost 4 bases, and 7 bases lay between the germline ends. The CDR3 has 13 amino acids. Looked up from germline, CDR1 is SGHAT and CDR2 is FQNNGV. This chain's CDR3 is CASSLAPGTEAFF. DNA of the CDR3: TGTGCCAGCAGCTTAGCTCCGGGCACTGAAGCTTTCTTT.

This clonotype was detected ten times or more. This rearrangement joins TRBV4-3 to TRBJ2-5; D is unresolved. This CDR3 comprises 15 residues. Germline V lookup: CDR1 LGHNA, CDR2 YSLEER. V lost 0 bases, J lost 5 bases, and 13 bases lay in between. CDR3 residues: CASSQDTSRFETQYF. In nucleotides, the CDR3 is TGCGCCAGCAGCCAAGATACGTCCAGGTTCGAGACCCAGTACTTC.

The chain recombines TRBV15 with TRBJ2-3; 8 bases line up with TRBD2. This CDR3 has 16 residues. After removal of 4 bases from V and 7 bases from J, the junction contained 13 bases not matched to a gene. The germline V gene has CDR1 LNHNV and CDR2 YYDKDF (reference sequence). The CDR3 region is CATSTHLSGAAYTQYF. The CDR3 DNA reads TGTGCCACCAGCACCCATCTTAGCGGGGCCGCTTATACGCAGTATTTT.

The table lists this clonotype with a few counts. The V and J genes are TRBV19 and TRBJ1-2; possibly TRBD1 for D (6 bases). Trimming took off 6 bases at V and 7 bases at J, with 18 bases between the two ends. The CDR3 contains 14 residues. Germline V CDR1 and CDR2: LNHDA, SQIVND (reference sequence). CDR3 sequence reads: CASSGLQGRSGYTF. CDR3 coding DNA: TGTGCCAGTAGCGGCTTGCAGGGGCGGAGTGGCTACACCTTC.

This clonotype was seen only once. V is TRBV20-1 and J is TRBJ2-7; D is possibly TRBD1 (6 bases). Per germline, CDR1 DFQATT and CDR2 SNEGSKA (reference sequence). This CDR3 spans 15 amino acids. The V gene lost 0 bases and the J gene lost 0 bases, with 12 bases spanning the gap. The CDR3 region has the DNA TGCAGTGCTAGAGATGTCACAGGGAGCTCCTACGAGCAGTACTTC. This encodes CSARDVTGSSYEQYF.

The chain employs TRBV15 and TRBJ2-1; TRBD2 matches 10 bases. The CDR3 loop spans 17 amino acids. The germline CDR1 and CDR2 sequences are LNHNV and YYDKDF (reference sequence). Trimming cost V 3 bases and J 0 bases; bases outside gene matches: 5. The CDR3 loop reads CATSSDSGGNSYNEQFF. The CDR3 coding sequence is TGTGCCACCAGCAGCGATAGCGGGGGGAACTCCTACAATGAGCAGTTCTTC. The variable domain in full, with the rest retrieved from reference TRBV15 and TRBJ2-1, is DAMVIQNPRYQVTQFGKPVTLSCSQTLNHNVMYWYQQKSSQAPKLLFHYYDKDFNNEADTPDNFQSRRPNTSFCFLDIRSPGLGDTAMYLCATSSDSGGNSYNEQFFGPGTRLTVL.

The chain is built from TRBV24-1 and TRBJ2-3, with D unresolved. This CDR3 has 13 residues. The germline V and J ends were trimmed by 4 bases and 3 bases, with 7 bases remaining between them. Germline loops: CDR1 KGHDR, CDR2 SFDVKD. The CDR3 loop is CATSEGNTDTQYF. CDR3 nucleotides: TGTGCCACCAGTGAGGGGAATACAGATACGCAGTATTTT.

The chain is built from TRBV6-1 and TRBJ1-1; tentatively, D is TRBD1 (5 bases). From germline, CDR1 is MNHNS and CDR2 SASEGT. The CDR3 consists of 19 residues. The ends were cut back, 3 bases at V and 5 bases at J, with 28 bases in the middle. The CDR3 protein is CASSDLGVRAGGGATEAFF. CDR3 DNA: TGTGCCAGCAGTGATTTAGGGGTTAGGGCAGGTGGAGGGGCAACTGAAGCTTTCTTT.

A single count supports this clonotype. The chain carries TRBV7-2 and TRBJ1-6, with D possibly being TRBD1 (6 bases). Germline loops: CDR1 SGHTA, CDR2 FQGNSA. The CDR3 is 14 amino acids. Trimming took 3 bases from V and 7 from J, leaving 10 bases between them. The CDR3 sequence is CASSFWQGNSPLHF. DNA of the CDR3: TGTGCCAGCAGCTTTTGGCAGGGGAATTCACCCCTCCACTTT.

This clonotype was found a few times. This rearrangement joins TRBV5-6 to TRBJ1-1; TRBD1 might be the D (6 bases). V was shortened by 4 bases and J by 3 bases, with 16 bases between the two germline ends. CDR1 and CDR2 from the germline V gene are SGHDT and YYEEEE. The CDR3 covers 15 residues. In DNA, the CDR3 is TGTGCCAGCAGCGCCCTAGGGGGGTCAGACACTGAAGCTTTCTTT. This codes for CASSALGGSDTEAFF.

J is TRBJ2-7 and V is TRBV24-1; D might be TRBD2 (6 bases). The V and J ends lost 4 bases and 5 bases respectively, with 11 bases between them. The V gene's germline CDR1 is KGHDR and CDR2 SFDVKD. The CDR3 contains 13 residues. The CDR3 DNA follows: TGTGCCACCAGTGACCGGGGGTTCGACGAGCAGTACTTC. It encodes CATSDRGFDEQYF.

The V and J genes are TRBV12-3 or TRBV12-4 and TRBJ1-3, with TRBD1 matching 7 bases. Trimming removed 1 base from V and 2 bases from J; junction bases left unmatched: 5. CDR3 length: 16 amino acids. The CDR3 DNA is TGTGCCAGCAGTTTAGGCACAGGGGCCACTGGAAACACCATATATTTT. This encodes CASSLGTGATGNTIYF.

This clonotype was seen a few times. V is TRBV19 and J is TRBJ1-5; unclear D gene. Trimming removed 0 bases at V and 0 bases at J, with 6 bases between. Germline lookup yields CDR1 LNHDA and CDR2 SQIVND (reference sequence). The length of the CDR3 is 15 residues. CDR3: CASSIDWGSNQPQHF. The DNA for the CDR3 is TGTGCCAGTAGTATAGATTGGGGTAGCAATCAGCCCCAGCATTTT. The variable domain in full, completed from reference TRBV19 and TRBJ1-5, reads DGGITQSPKYLFRKEGQNVTLSCEQNLNHDAMYWYRQDPGQGLRLIYYSQIVNDFQKGDIAEGYSVSREKKESFPLTVTSAQKNPTAFYLCASSIDWGSNQPQHFGDGTRLSIL.